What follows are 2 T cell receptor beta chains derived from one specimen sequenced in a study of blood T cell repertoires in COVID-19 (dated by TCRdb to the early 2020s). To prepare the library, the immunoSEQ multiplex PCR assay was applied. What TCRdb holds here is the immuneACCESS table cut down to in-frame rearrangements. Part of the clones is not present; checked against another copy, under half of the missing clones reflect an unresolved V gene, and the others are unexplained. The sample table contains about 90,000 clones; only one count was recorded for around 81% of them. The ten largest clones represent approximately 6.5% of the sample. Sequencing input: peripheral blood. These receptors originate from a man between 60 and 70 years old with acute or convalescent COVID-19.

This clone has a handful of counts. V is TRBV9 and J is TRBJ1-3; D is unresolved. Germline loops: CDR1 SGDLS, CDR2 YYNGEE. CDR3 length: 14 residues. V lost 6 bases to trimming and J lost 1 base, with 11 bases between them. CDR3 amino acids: CASMGGRSGNTIYF. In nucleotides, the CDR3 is TGTGCCAGCATGGGAGGCCGATCTGGAAACACCATATATTTT.

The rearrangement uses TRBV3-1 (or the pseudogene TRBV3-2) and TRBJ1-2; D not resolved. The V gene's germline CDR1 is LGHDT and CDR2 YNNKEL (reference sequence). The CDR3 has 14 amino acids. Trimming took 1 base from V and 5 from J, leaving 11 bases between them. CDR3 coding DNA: TGTGCCAGCAGCCAAGGGACTGCTTTTTATGGCTACACCTTC. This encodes CASSQGTAFYGYTF.